This passage covers 6 T cell receptor beta chains from one sample sequenced in a study of regulatory T cells in long-lasting Graves disease. Time point meaning: newly diagnosed GD, antithyroid drugs for less than 3 months. There was RNA extracted from PBMCs, and the TCR library was made from it. CDR3 regions were amplified by Arm-PCR using iRepertoire HTBI primers to build TCR beta libraries. TCRdb re-derived calls from the multiplex PCR reads in MiXCR, one entry per CDR3 protein. The table records about 530,000 distinct CDR3 sequences, about 16% of them present only once. These data also formed part of another study, on T cells in Graves' hyperthyroidism and ophthalmopathy.

The input for sequencing was peripheral blood mononuclear cells (PBMCs), taken at new diagnosis, from a patient treated with antithyroid drugs. These receptors originate from a woman aged 40-65 years with Graves disease.

The genes are TRBV10-2 and TRBJ1-2; a weak D match, TRBD1 (5 bases). This CDR3 comprises 13 residues. V shed 3 bases and J shed 5 bases, with 10 bases lying between them. CDR1 WSHSY and CDR2 SAAADI come from the germline V gene. CDR3: CASSDTGEYGYTF. In DNA form, the CDR3 reads TGCGCCAGCAGTGACACGGGGGAGTATGGCTACACCTTC.

The rearrangement uses TRBV30 and TRBJ2-3; D is unresolved. The V gene's germline CDR1 is GTSNPN and CDR2 SVGIG (reference sequence). The CDR3 is made up of 11 amino acids. Trimming removed 2 bases at V and 6 bases at J, with 6 bases between. CDR3 region: CAWSRSDTQYF. The CDR3 DNA sequence: TGTGCCTGGAGTCGTTCTGATACGCAGTATTTT. Full variable domain (outside the CDR3, taken from reference TRBV30 and TRBJ2-3): SQTIHQWPATLVQPVGSPLSLECTVEGTSNPNLYWYRQAAGRGLQLLFYSVGIGQISSEVPQNLSASRPQDRQFILSSKKLLLSDSGFYLCAWSRSDTQYFGPGTRLTVL.

The CDR3 is CASSTHHQGQFDSPLHF. The CDR3 DNA follows: TGTGCCAGCAGTACCCACCACCAGGGACAGTTCGATTCACCCCTCCACTTT. The V gene is TRBV28, the J gene TRBJ1-6; TRBD1 matches at 7 bases. Germline CDR1 reads MDHEN; CDR2 reads SYDVKM. Unmatched junction bases numbered 15, after V lost 5 bases and J lost 8 bases. The CDR3 runs to 17 residues. Supplemented by reference TRBV28 and TRBJ1-6, the full variable domain reads DVKVTQSSRYLVKRTGEKVFLECVQDMDHENMFWYRQDPGLGLRLIYFSYDVKMKEKGDIPEGYSVSREKKERFSLILESASTNQTSMYLCASSTHHQGQFDSPLHFGNGTRLTVT.

This clonotype has at least ten counts. The J gene is TRBJ2-5, the V gene TRBV18; unclear D gene. The CDR3 is 13 residues long. The ends were cut back, 8 bases at V and 0 bases at J, with 10 bases in the middle. The germline V gene encodes CDR1 KGHSH and CDR2 LQKENI. The CDR3 loop reads CASVRQNQETQYF. Here the CDR3 DNA reads TGTGCCAGCGTAAGGCAGAACCAAGAGACCCAGTACTTC.

This clonotype was detected many times. The rearrangement links TRBV7-9 to TRBJ2-7; maybe TRBD2 (5 bases). The CDR3 is 12 residues long. V was trimmed by 6 bases and J by 5 bases, leaving 11 bases between them. Germline CDR1 and CDR2: SEHNR and FQNEAQ (reference sequence). CDR3 in DNA: TGTGCCAGCAGTCCCACTAGAGACGAGCAGTACTTC. Amino acids: CASSPTRDEQYF.

About this clonotype itself: A junction end diverges from the germline sequence, so it may reflect a read error. This sequence joins TRBV4-1 and TRBJ2-4; unclear D gene. CDR3 length: 14 residues. Germline V gene sequence: CDR1 MGHRA, CDR2 YSYEKL. The CDR3 DNA is TGCGCCAGCAGCCAAGATTCGGCCAGAAACATTCAGTACTTC. Its protein is CASSQDSARNIQYF.